This T cell receptor (beta chain) was recorded in a study of vaccination effects on CD4 cells after COVID-19. Only in-frame clones appear in the TCRdb table, and some are missing; sequencing was by immunoSEQ multiplex PCR. The data show 65,000 to 70,000 clones, approximately 76% seen once. CDR1 MNHEY and CDR2 SVGAGI come from the germline V gene. This CDR3 region has 13 residues. The ends were cut back, 7 bases at V and 7 bases at J, with 16 bases in the middle. Under the ViraFEST assay, PBMC were stimulated with viral peptide pools so that antigen-specific CD4+ T cells expanded. Sequencing was performed afterwards. Following 10 days of culture, CD4+ T cells were isolated. Two-dose BNT162b2 or mRNA-1273 vaccination was given to participants. Points on this clone: Antigen: not known.

The sequencing here drew on CD4+ T cells from PBMCs cultured with HCoV-OC43 spike peptides, taken after COVID-19 vaccination. The subset here: HCoV-OC43 spike overlapping peptide pool stimulation. The sequence derives from a human donor who received a COVID-19 vaccine. The chain employs TRBV6-5 and TRBJ1-2; D perhaps matches TRBD1 (6 bases). The CDR3 sequence: CASIDQGILGYTF. For the CDR3, the DNA is TGTGCCAGCATAGACCAGGGGATCCTTGGCTACACCTTC.